This T cell receptor (beta chain) originates from a study of T cell changes during pregnancy in multiple sclerosis (dated by TCRdb to the late 2010s). In the study overall: The study looked at changes in the T cell repertoire across pregnancy in women with multiple sclerosis.

On this clone: Its antigen specificity is not known. No base quality information exists; no much larger clone differs at one position.

The library was made by the immunoSEQ multiplex PCR assay. TCRdb took this table from immuneACCESS and kept in-frame rearrangements with V and J called. Such tables lack part of the clones; where checked against another copy, unresolved V genes explain under half of the gap, and the rest is unexplained. The table for this sample lists more than 85,000 clones; around nine tenths of them were counted only once. More than 0.95% of the sample rests with the top ten. V is pared back by 1 base and J by 2 bases, with 18 bases lying between the germline termini. Counted from cysteine to phenylalanine, this CDR3 has 17 amino acids. Here the CDR3 DNA is all that survives: 51 bases in frame from base 1. The germline V gene yields MGHDK for CDR1 and SYGVNS for CDR2.

This sequence originates from a female donor with multiple sclerosis, enrolled in a pregnancy study. This receptor chain uses TRBV25-1 and TRBJ2-7; too little of a D gene remains to name it. Sequenced here: peripheral blood, sampled in the second trimester of pregnancy. CDR3 sequence: CASSESVPGYRTYEQYF. The DNA reads as follows: TGTGCCAGCAGTGAATCTGTACCCGGTTATCGAACCTACGAGCAGTACTTC.